Each of the 14 T cell receptor beta chains below was sequenced from the same sample in a study of monozygotic twins with inflammatory bowel disease. TCRdb re-called the 5' RACE reads and gives one entry per CDR3 protein, without DNA. The listing records some 400,000 distinct CDR3 sequences. The sequenced sample consisted of blood. All receptors come from a human donor with ulcerative colitis or Crohn's disease, or a healthy co-twin of an affected twin (not recorded which).

This rearrangement joins TRBV2 to TRBJ2-1; TCRdb's D call of TRBD1 is untestable without DNA. CDR1 is SNHLY, CDR2 FYNNEI, per germline. The CDR3 contains 15 residues. This chain's CDR3 is CASQESGQVFHEQFF.

The CDR3 loop reads CASSSVPGSGYEQYF. The rearrangement joins TRBV7-2 to TRBJ2-7; TCRdb returns TRBD1, unconfirmable since there is no DNA. Germline CDR1 and CDR2: SGHTA and FQGNSA. CDR3 size: 15 residues.

The V call is TRBV20-1, the J call TRBJ1-5; TCRdb lists TRBD1, though no DNA is available to test this call. Germline V gene sequence: CDR1 DFQATT, CDR2 SNEGSKA (reference sequence). The CDR3 sequence is 11 residues long. The CDR3 is CSARAGGAQHF.

The CDR3 sequence is CASRTSGVPEQYF. The chain carries TRBV2 and TRBJ2-7; checking the TCRdb D call of TRBD2 is not possible without DNA. The CDR3 runs to 13 residues. The germline gives CDR1 SNHLY, CDR2 FYNNEI.

The gene calls are TRBV5-4 and TRBJ2-7; TCRdb lists TRBD1, though no DNA is available to test this call. The CDR3 is 13 residues long. Germline CDR1 is SGHNT and CDR2 is YYREEE (reference sequence). The chain's CDR3 is CASSSTLAYEQYF.

The chain couples TRBV14 to TRBJ1-6; the D call from TCRdb, TRBD1, cannot be confirmed without DNA. The CDR3 consists of 17 residues. CDR1 and CDR2 (germline): SGHDN, FVKESK. CDR3 in amino acids: CASSPHELTAPDSPLHF.

The chain joins TRBV2 to TRBJ2-5; TCRdb returns TRBD1, unconfirmable since there is no DNA. Germline V gene sequence: CDR1 SNHLY, CDR2 FYNNEI. The CDR3 is made up of 13 amino acids. CDR3 region: CASSLMALETQYF.

The chain couples TRBV7-9 to TRBJ1-1. The CDR3 spans 14 residues. The germline gives CDR1 SEHNR, CDR2 FQNEAQ (reference sequence). This chain's CDR3 is CASSEGRMNTEAFF.

This rearrangement joins TRBV7-2 to TRBJ1-2; TCRdb selects TRBD1, and the lack of DNA leaves this call unchecked. The CDR3 consists of 14 residues. From germline, CDR1 is SGHTA and CDR2 FQGNSA. This CDR3 reads CASSPQGALYGYTF.

This chain links TRBV5-1 with TRBJ2-7; TCRdb's assignment of TRBD1 cannot be checked, as there is no DNA. CDR1 SGHRS and CDR2 YFSETQ come from the germline V gene. The CDR3 consists of 13 residues. CDR3 region: CATSPGQGHEQYF.

The chain uses TRBV6-5 and TRBJ2-7; as DNA is missing, the TRBD2 call by TCRdb cannot be tested. This CDR3 comprises 18 residues. Germline assignment: CDR1 MNHEY and CDR2 SVGAGI. The CDR3 sequence is CASSYSRLAGGSDHEQYF.

CDR3 sequence: CASSTTGTSYNEQFF. The chain combines TRBV7-2 with TRBJ2-1; without DNA, the TCRdb call of TRBD1 cannot be checked. The germline gives CDR1 SGHTA, CDR2 FQGNSA. The CDR3 totals 15 residues.

This chain connects TRBV25-1 to TRBJ1-2. Germline V CDR1 and CDR2: MGHDK, SYGVNS. The CDR3 is 14 residues long. This chain's CDR3 is CASSSGEGNYGYTF.

Here the CDR3 reads CASSLRGGVSTYEQYF. This chain uses TRBV11-1 with TRBJ2-7; no DNA is available, so the TRBD1 call from TCRdb remains unchecked. Germline CDR1 and CDR2: SGHAT and FQDESV (reference sequence). The CDR3 is 16 residues long.